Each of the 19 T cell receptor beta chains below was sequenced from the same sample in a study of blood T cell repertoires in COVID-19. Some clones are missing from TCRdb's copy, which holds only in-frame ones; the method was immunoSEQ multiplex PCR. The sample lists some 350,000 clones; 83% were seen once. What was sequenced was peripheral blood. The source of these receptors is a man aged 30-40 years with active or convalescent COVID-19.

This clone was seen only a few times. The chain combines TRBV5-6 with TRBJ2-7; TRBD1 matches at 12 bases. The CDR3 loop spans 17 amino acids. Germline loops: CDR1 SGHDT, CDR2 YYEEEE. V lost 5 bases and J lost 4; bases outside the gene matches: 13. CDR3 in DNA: TGTGCCAGCAGACTTGGGACAGGGGGCAACGCCGGGTACGAGCAGTACTTC. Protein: CASRLGTGGNAGYEQYF.

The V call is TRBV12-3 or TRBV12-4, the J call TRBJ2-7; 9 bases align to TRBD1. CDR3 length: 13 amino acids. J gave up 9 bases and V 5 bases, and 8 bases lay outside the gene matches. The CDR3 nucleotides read TGTGCCAGCAGTCCGGACAGGGGCGGCAGGCAGTACTTC. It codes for CASSPDRGGRQYF.

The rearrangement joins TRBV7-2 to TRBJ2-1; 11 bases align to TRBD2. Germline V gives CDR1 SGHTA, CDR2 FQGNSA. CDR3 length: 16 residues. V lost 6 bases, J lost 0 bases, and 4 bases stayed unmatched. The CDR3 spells CASRATSGDSYNEQFF. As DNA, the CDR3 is TGTGCCAGCAGGGCGACTAGCGGGGACTCCTACAATGAGCAGTTCTTC.

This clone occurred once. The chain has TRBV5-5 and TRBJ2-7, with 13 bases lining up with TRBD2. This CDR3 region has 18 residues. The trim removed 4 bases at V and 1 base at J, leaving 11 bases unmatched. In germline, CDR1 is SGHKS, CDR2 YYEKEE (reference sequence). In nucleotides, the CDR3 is TGTGCCAGCAGCCCAAGGACTAGCGGGGGCCTCCTTTCCTACGAGCAGTACTTC. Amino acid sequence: CASSPRTSGGLLSYEQYF.

The CDR3 spells CASSLGLAGGQNTDTQYF. As DNA, the CDR3 is TGTGCCAGCAGCCTCGGACTAGCGGGGGGCCAGAACACAGATACGCAGTATTTT. The chain is built from TRBV11-2 and TRBJ2-3; 14 positions agree with TRBD2. This CDR3 is built from 18 residues. Germline CDR1 SGHAT, CDR2 FQNNGV. V gave up 5 bases and J gave up 2 bases; unmatched junction bases: 9.

CDR3 amino acids: CASSDQGLGEQFF. The DNA for the CDR3 is TGTGCCAGCAGTGACCAGGGGTTAGGTGAGCAGTTCTTC. V is TRBV2 and J is TRBJ2-1; D is possibly TRBD1 (6 bases). The CDR3 totals 13 residues. Looked up from germline, CDR1 is SNHLY and CDR2 is FYNNEI. Trimming took off 3 bases at V and 9 bases at J, with 12 bases between the two ends.

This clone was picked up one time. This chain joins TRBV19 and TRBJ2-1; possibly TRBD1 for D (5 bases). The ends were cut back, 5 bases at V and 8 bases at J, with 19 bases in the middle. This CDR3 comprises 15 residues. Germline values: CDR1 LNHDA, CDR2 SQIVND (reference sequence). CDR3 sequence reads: CASSAFSAGSYEQFF. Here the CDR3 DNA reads TGTGCCAGTAGTGCCTTTTCTGCAGGGTCGTATGAGCAGTTCTTC.

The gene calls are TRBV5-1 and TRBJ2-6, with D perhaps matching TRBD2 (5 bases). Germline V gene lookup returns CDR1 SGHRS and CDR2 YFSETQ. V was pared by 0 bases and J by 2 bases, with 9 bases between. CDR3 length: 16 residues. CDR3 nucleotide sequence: TGCGCCAGCAGCTTGGCGGGGTCGGCTGGGGCCAACGTCCTGACTTTC. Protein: CASSLAGSAGANVLTF.

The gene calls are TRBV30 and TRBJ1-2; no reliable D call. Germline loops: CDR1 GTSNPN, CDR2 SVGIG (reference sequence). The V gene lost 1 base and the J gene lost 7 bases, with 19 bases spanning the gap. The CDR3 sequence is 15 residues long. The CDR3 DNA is TGTGCCTGGAGTGATGATGGAGTCGATCTGGGTGGCTACACCTTC. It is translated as CAWSDDGVDLGGYTF.

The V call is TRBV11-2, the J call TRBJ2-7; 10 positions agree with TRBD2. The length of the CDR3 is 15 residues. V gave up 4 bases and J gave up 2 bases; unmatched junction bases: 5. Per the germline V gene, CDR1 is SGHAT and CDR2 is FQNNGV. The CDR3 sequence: CASSSRTSGTYEQYF. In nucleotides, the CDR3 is TGTGCCAGCAGCTCCCGGACTAGCGGAACCTACGAGCAGTACTTC.

This CDR3 reads CASSLDRLTEAFF. For the CDR3, the DNA is TGTGCCAGCAGCTTAGACAGACTAACTGAAGCTTTCTTT. V usage is TRBV11-1 and J usage is TRBJ1-1; D is ambiguous. V lost 1 base and J lost 5, with 8 bases in between. Germline values: CDR1 SGHAT, CDR2 FQDESV (reference sequence). The CDR3 consists of 13 residues. Drawing the rest from reference TRBV11-1 and TRBJ1-1, the complete variable domain is EAEVAQSPRYKITEKSQAVAFWCDPISGHATLYWYRQILGQGPELLVQFQDESVVDDSQLPKDRFSAERLKGVDSTLKIQPAELGDSAMYLCASSLDRLTEAFFGQGTRLTVV.

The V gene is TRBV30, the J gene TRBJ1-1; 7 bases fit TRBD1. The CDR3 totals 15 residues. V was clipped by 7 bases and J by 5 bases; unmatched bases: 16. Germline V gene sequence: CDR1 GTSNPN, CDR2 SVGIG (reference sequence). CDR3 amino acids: CAYQTGLTGVTEAFF. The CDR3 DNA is TGTGCCTACCAAACTGGGCTAACAGGGGTGACTGAAGCTTTCTTT.

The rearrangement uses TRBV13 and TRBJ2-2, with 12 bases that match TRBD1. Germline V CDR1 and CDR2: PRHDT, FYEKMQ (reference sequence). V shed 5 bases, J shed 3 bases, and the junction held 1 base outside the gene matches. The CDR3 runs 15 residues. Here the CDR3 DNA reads TGTGCCAGCAGCGGGACAGGGGGCTACACCGGGGAGCTGTTTTTT. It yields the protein CASSGTGGYTGELFF.

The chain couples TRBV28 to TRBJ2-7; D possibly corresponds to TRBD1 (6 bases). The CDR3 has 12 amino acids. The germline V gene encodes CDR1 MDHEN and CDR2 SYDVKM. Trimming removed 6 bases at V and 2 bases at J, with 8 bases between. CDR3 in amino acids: CASRDSAYEQYF. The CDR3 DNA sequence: TGTGCCAGCAGGGACAGTGCCTACGAGCAGTACTTC.

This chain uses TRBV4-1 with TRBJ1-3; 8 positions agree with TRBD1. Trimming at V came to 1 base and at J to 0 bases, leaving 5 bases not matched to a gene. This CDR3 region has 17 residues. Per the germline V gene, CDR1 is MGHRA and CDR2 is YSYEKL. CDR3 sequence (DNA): TGCGCCAGCAGCCAAGGAGACAGGGGCTACTCTGGAAACACCATATATTTT. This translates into CASSQGDRGYSGNTIYF.

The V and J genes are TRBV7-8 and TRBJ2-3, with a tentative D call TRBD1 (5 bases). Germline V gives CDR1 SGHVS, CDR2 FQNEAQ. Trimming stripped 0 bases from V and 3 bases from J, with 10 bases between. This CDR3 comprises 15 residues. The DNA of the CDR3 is TGTGCCAGCAGCTTAGCCCCCACAGGAACAGATACGCAGTATTTT. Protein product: CASSLAPTGTDTQYF.

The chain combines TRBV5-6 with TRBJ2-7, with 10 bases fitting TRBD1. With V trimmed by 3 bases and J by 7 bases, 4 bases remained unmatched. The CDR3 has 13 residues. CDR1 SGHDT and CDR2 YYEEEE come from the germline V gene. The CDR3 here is CASSSGTGVEQYF. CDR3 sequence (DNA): TGTGCCAGCAGCTCCGGGACAGGGGTGGAGCAGTACTTC.

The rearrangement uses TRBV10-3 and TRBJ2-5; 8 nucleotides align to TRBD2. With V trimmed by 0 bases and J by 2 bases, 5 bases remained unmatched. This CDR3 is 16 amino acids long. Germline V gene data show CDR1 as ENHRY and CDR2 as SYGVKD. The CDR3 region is CAISESLAGSQETQYF. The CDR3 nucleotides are TGTGCCATCAGTGAGTCGCTAGCGGGTTCGCAAGAGACCCAGTACTTC.

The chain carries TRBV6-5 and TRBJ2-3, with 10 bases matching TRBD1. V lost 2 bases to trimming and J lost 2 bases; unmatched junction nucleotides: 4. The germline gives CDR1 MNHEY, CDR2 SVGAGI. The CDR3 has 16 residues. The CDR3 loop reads CASSYRTGGLTDTQYF. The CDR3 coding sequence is TGTGCCAGCAGTTACCGGACAGGGGGGCTCACAGATACGCAGTATTTT.